This note documents a single T cell receptor beta chain sequence. The CDR3 runs to 15 residues. In germline, CDR1 is LNHDA, CDR2 SQIVND (reference sequence). Trimming took 4 bases from V and 7 from J; bases not matched to a gene: 10. These data originate in a study of blood T cell repertoires in COVID-19. Study in general: Specimens from acute and convalescent COVID-19 originated in the United States, Italy and Spain. In each case, the material was cDNA or gDNA derived from T cells, B-cell-depleted T cells, or PBMCs.

As originally analysed: Reference gene primer amplification gave estimated nucleated cell counts. TCRdb keeps only in-frame clones here, not all; method: immunoSEQ multiplex PCR. V and J calls and clone size come straight from that table; D and trimming were deduced from the DNA. The table has around 300,000 clones, more than 80% seen once. The material sequenced was peripheral blood. This TCR was recovered from a woman between 40 and 55 years old with acute or convalescent COVID-19. V and J are TRBV19 and TRBJ1-2; the match to TRBD1 covers 9 bases. Written as DNA, the CDR3 is TGTGCCAGTAGTAGTTCCGACAGGGGGAGTCGTGGCTACACCTTC. As protein: CASSSSDRGSRGYTF.